This T cell receptor beta chain was sequenced in a study of cytomegalovirus exposure and HLA in healthy donors. Study-wide results and limits: A later look showed TCR association rates differing by HLA locus, highest for DRB1 and lowest for HLA-C.

60 Vbeta and 13 Jbeta primers were used in PCR. Repertoires were generated with immunoSEQ multiplex PCR, while TCRdb's copy carries only in-frame clones and drops some. The table shows roughly 250,000 clones, with almost 85% occurring only once. A word on this clone: Its specificity is unknown.

The receptor was derived from a woman in her forties in good health and CMV-seropositive. Material: PBMCs.

CDR3 nucleotides: TGTGCCAGCAGCTTAGTCTATGAAGCCTACGAGCAGTACTTC. Protein: CASSLVYEAYEQYF. The chain recombines TRBV11-2 with TRBJ2-7, with D uncertain. Per germline, CDR1 SGHAT and CDR2 FQNNGV. Trimming left V 1 base short and J 2 bases short, with 9 bases between. The CDR3 has 14 amino acids.